These 5 T cell receptor beta chains were all obtained from the same sample, sequenced in a study of vaccination and CD4 T cells after COVID-19 (dated by TCRdb to 2022 to 2024). The treatment or condition label for this specimen denotes: approximately 10-day PBMC culture with coronavirus spike peptide pools or control peptides (ViraFEST assay). CD4+ T cells from unexposed donors were collected before the COVID-19 pandemic (2011-2018). For these receptors, no antigen is known. Receptor amplification or capture employed PCR. Sequencing took place on an Illumina iSeq 100. At the Johns Hopkins FTIC core, DNA from the cultured CD4+ T cells underwent TCR sequencing with the Oncomine TCR Beta short-read assay. Using fastp at Q25 and MiXCR, TCRdb reprocessed the public reads and kept productive beta chains. Duplicate CDR3 protein sequences are folded into a single record with the most common DNA and genes. The sample table records thousands of distinct CDR3 sequences; 30% to 35% of these occur just once. About 40% of the sample comes from the top ten.

The source material was CD4+ T cells from blood, cultured in vitro. The source is a human donor in good health.

The chain couples TRBV12-3 or TRBV12-4 to TRBJ1-2; TRBD1 is a possible D gene (5 bases). The CDR3 runs to 13 residues. Trimming took off 3 bases at V and 3 bases at J, with 8 bases between the two ends. The CDR3 sequence is CASSFEGYYGYTF. DNA of the CDR3: TGTGCCAGCAGTTTCGAGGGGTACTATGGCTACACCTTC.

The chain uses TRBV7-9 and TRBJ2-1, with a possible D match to TRBD1 (5 bases). V was pared by 1 base and J by 4 bases, with 14 bases between. CDR1 is SEHNR, CDR2 FQNEAQ, per germline (reference sequence). This CDR3 comprises 16 residues. CDR3 nucleotide sequence: TGTGCCAGCAGCTTAGTTCGCGGCAGGGCTTACAATGAGCAGTTCTTC. This encodes CASSLVRGRAYNEQFF.

The chain recombines TRBV29-1 with TRBJ2-2; D uncertain. The V end lost 7 bases, the J end lost 2 bases, and 8 bases lay between the germline ends. CDR1 is SQVTM and CDR2 is ANQGSEA in the germline V gene. The CDR3 is 12 amino acids. DNA of the CDR3: TGCAGCGCCCGTATTAACACCGGGGAGCTGTTTTTT. Amino acids: CSARINTGELFF.

The chain uses TRBV10-3 and TRBJ1-3; D gene uncertain. Trimming took 2 bases from V and 2 from J, leaving 7 bases between them. From germline, CDR1 is ENHRY and CDR2 SYGVKD. This CDR3 region has 14 residues. The CDR3 DNA reads TGTGCCATCAGTGAGGTGGCCGCTGGAAACACCATATATTTT. Its translation: CAISEVAAGNTIYF.

The chain has TRBV29-1 and TRBJ1-2; no clear D. There are 15 residues in the CDR3. Germline V lookup: CDR1 SQVTM, CDR2 ANQGSEA. Trimming shortened V by 5 bases and J by 3 bases, and 19 bases separated the two germline ends. Written as DNA, the CDR3 is TGCAGCGTTCTTCCGCATGGGAATAGGGACTATGGCTACACCTTC. It specifies CSVLPHGNRDYGYTF. The full variable domain, completed using reference TRBV29-1 and TRBJ1-2, is SAVISQKPSRDICQRGTSLTIQCQVDSQVTMMFWYRQQPGQSLTLIATANQGSEATYESGFVIDKFPISRPNLTFSTLTVSNMSPEDSSIYLCSVLPHGNRDYGYTFGSGTRLTVV.